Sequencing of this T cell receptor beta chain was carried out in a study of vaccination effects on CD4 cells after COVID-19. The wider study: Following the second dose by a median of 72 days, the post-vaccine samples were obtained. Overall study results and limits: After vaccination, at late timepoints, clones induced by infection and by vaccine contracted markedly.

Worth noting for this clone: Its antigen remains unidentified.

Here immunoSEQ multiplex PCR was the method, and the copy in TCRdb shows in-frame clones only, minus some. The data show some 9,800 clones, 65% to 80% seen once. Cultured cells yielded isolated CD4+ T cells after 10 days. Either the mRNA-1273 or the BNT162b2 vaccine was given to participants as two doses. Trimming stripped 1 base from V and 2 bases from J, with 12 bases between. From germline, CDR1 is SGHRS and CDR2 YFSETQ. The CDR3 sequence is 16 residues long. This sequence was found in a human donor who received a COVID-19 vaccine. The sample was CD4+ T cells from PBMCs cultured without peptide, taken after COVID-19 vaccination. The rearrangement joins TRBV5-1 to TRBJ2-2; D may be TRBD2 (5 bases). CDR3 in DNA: TGCGCCAGCAGCTTGACCGTCCGGGGAAACACCGGGGAGCTGTTTTTT. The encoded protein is CASSLTVRGNTGELFF.